Each of the 27 T cell receptor beta chains below was sequenced from the same sample in a study of cytomegalovirus exposure and HLA in healthy donors (dated by TCRdb to about 2017). Library method: the immunoSEQ multiplex PCR assay. A mixture of 60 forward primers for TCR Vbeta segments and 13 reverse primers for TCR Jbeta segments was used in the multiplex PCR. TCRdb carries this immuneACCESS record with in-frame sequences only. Its versions omit some clonotypes, under half of them owing to an unresolved V gene in the studies checked, with the rest unexplained. The sample table lists 200,000 or so clones, more than 60% of them with a count of one. The ten most abundant clones make up 0.2% to 0.25% of the sample. The specimen sequenced was PBMCs. These receptors all stem from a girl aged 2-9 years in good health and CMV-seronegative.

The rearrangement links TRBV25-1 to TRBJ2-7; possibly TRBD1 for D (5 bases). Germline lookup yields CDR1 MGHDK and CDR2 SYGVNS. This CDR3 has 14 residues. V gave up 3 bases and J gave up 6 bases, with 15 bases separating them. The CDR3 here is CASSDPGLQGEQYF. CDR3 nucleotides: TGTGCCAGCAGTGACCCAGGGTTGCAAGGCGAGCAGTACTTC.

This clone was seen only a few times. The CDR3 is CTSNPIRGSTDTQYF. Written as DNA, the CDR3 is TGCACCAGCAACCCCATCAGAGGGAGCACAGATACGCAGTATTTT. The chain is built from TRBV1 and TRBJ2-3; TRBD2, the table's D call, was not compared with the DNA. TRBV1 is assigned pseudogene status. The CDR3 sequence is 15 residues long.

The rearrangement joins TRBV15 to TRBJ1-4; 9 nucleotides line up with TRBD1. V lost 8 bases to trimming and J lost 11 bases; unmatched junction nucleotides: 6. The CDR3 consists of 12 residues. CDR1 is LNHNV, CDR2 YYDKDF, per germline (reference sequence). CDR3 bases: TGTGCCACCGGGACAGGGAATGGGAAACTGTTTTTT. Its translation is CATGTGNGKLFF.

The genes are TRBV4-1 and TRBJ2-3; weak D call: TRBD2 (7 bases). This CDR3 spans 14 amino acids. V lost 4 bases to trimming and J lost 1 base, with 9 bases between them. CDR1 MGHRA and CDR2 YSYEKL come from the germline V gene. The CDR3 loop is CASSRGGRTDTQYF. The CDR3 region has the DNA TGCGCCAGCAGCCGGGGGGGCCGCACAGATACGCAGTATTTT.

In this sample, this clone turned up a few times. The chain uses TRBV30 and TRBJ2-5; 13 nucleotides align to TRBD2. Germline V gene sequence: CDR1 GTSNPN, CDR2 SVGIG (reference sequence). The length of the CDR3 is 19 residues. Germline trimming cut 3 bases from V and 5 bases from J; bases unmatched to any gene: 18. In DNA, the CDR3 is TGTGCCTGGAGGGGGGTCGGGGCGGGACTAGCGGGACCTGGGGAGACCCAGTACTTC. As protein: CAWRGVGAGLAGPGETQYF. Together with reference TRBV30 and TRBJ2-5, the CDR3 gives the full variable domain: SQTIHQWPATLVQPVGSPLSLECTVEGTSNPNLYWYRQAAGRGLQLLFYSVGIGQISSEVPQNLSASRPQDRQFILSSKKLLLSDSGFYLCAWRGVGAGLAGPGETQYFGPGTRLLVL.

The rearrangement uses TRBV7-9 and TRBJ2-4, with 10 bases identical to TRBD2. V shed 5 bases, J shed 8 bases, and the junction held 9 bases outside the gene matches. The CDR3 covers 15 residues. Germline V lookup: CDR1 SEHNR, CDR2 FQNEAQ (reference sequence). CDR3 amino acids: CASSPRASGRDIQYF. The CDR3 DNA is TGTGCCAGCAGCCCCCGGGCTAGCGGGAGAGACATTCAGTACTTC.

This clone has more than one count but fewer than ten. The chain combines TRBV7-3 with TRBJ2-5, with 16 bases matching TRBD2. Unmatched junction bases numbered 0, after V lost 3 bases and J lost 2 bases. CDR3 length equals 16 residues. Germline assignment: CDR1 SGHTA and CDR2 FQGTGA. The CDR3 DNA reads TGTGCCAGCAGCTTGGGACTAGCGGGGGGGCAAGAGACCCAGTACTTC. This encodes CASSLGLAGGQETQYF.

The chain carries TRBV5-4 and TRBJ2-1; 9 bases match TRBD2. J was trimmed by 8 bases and V by 0 bases; bases with no gene match: 6. This CDR3 spans 15 amino acids. The germline V gene has CDR1 SGHNT and CDR2 YYREEE (reference sequence). The CDR3 reads CASSLVAGGVDEQFF. As DNA, the CDR3 is TGTGCCAGCAGCTTGGTGGCGGGAGGGGTGGATGAGCAGTTCTTC.

The chain links TRBV6-1 to TRBJ2-1, with D unclear. The V end lost 3 bases, the J end lost 10 bases, and 13 bases lay between the germline ends. Per germline, CDR1 MNHNS and CDR2 SASEGT. The CDR3 totals 13 residues. As DNA, the CDR3 is TGTGCCAGCAGTGACACACGGCAGGCAGAGCAGTTCTTC. Protein: CASSDTRQAEQFF.

This clone was counted a few times. This rearrangement joins TRBV2 to TRBJ2-5, with 7 bases fitting TRBD2. TRBJ2-7 matches the DNA end more closely, so the J call is doubtful. The CDR3 sequence is 14 residues long. Germline V lookup: CDR1 SNHLY, CDR2 FYNNEI. The CDR3 nucleotides are TGTGCCAGCATTACGCGGGAGTTATCCTACGAGCAGTACTTC. It codes for CASITRELSYEQYF.

The rearrangement joins TRBV7-6 to TRBJ2-3; 14 bases map to TRBD2. The CDR3 extends over 16 amino acids. Germline V gene data show CDR1 as SGHVS and CDR2 as FNYEAQ. J was trimmed by 6 bases and V by 5 bases; bases with no gene match: 7. The CDR3 here is CASSRTSGRFGDTQYF. DNA of the CDR3: TGTGCCAGCAGCCGGACTAGCGGGAGGTTCGGGGATACGCAGTATTTT.

The CDR3 nucleotides read TGTGCCAGCAGCTTAGCTAGCGGGCCCGAGCAGTTCTTC. It yields the protein CASSLASGPEQFF. This chain links TRBV7-9 with TRBJ2-1, with TRBD2 matching 7 bases. The germline V gene has CDR1 SEHNR and CDR2 FQNEAQ (reference sequence). J lost 10 bases, V lost 0 bases, and 3 bases had no gene match. The CDR3 length is 13 residues.

On this clone: At one end the junction does not follow the germline gene, possibly because of a read error. This chain connects TRBV10-3 to TRBJ2-5, with D tentatively TRBD1 (6 bases). Germline assignment: CDR1 ENHRY and CDR2 SYGVKD. The CDR3 sequence is 14 residues long. CDR3 bases: TGTGCCATCAGTCAGTCAGGGACACCAGAGACCCAGTACTTC. Translated, it gives CAISQSGTPETQYF.

The chain carries TRBV19 and TRBJ2-7; 8 bases match TRBD1. CDR1 and CDR2 (germline): LNHDA, SQIVND (reference sequence). After removal of 6 bases from V and 3 bases from J, the junction contained 7 bases not matched to a gene. This CDR3 has 14 residues. The CDR3 loop is CASRPQGTGYEQYF. DNA of the CDR3: TGTGCCAGTAGGCCACAAGGGACAGGCTACGAGCAGTACTTC. Drawing the rest from reference TRBV19 and TRBJ2-7, the complete variable domain is DGGITQSPKYLFRKEGQNVTLSCEQNLNHDAMYWYRQDPGQGLRLIYYSQIVNDFQKGDIAEGYSVSREKKESFPLTVTSAQKNPTAFYLCASRPQGTGYEQYFGPGTRLTVT.

This sequence joins TRBV5-1 and TRBJ1-3; D is possibly TRBD1 (6 bases). Germline loops: CDR1 SGHRS, CDR2 YFSETQ. The CDR3 loop spans 15 amino acids. V lost 10 bases, J lost 0 bases, and 17 bases lay in between. For the CDR3, the DNA is TGCGCCTCTACTTCACAGGGAGCCTCTGGAAACACCATATATTTT. It yields the protein CASTSQGASGNTIYF.

The chain combines TRBV2 with TRBJ1-2, with D uncertain. Germline V gene sequence: CDR1 SNHLY, CDR2 FYNNEI. V was cut by 2 bases and J by 12 bases, with 16 bases left in between. This CDR3 spans 13 amino acids. The CDR3 spells CASSENGRRSDTF. CDR3 nucleotides: TGTGCCAGCAGTGAAAATGGGCGCAGGTCGGACACCTTC.

The rearrangement joins TRBV19 to TRBJ1-1, with 9 nucleotides matching TRBD1. In germline, CDR1 is LNHDA, CDR2 SQIVND (reference sequence). CDR3 length: 15 amino acids. V shed 6 bases, J shed 5 bases, and the junction held 10 bases outside the gene matches. CDR3 protein: CASRGVKGTGTEAFF. DNA for the CDR3: TGTGCCAGTAGGGGGGTTAAGGGGACAGGGACTGAAGCTTTCTTT.

The J gene is TRBJ2-3, the V gene TRBV2, with 7 bases aligning to TRBD2. Unmatched junction bases numbered 11, after V lost 9 bases and J lost 2 bases. CDR1 and CDR2 (germline): SNHLY, FYNNEI. The CDR3 sequence is 15 residues long. Here the CDR3 DNA reads TGTGCCAGTGAGTTACTAGCGACCCCCACAGATACGCAGTATTTT. This sequence encodes CASELLATPTDTQYF.

This clone has just one count. The rearrangement joins TRBV29-1 to TRBJ2-5; TRBD2 might be the D (5 bases). The V gene's germline CDR1 is SQVTM and CDR2 ANQGSEA. This CDR3 region has 12 residues. V was cut by 7 bases and J by 2 bases, with 11 bases left in between. Written as DNA, the CDR3 is TGCAGCGCCGCGGGTTTGCAAGAGACCCAGTACTTC. Protein sequence: CSAAGLQETQYF.

This clone has only one observation. The V gene is TRBV5-4, the J gene TRBJ1-1; D gene ambiguous. This CDR3 is 16 amino acids long. Between the trimmed V and J ends, which lost 3 bases and 1 base, there was a span of 16 bases. The germline V gene has CDR1 SGHNT and CDR2 YYREEE (reference sequence). The CDR3 region is CASSWTKGGGNTEAFF. The CDR3, as DNA: TGTGCCAGCAGCTGGACGAAGGGAGGCGGGAACACTGAAGCTTTCTTT.

J is TRBJ1-2 and V is TRBV6-1; tentatively, D is TRBD1 (5 bases). V lost 4 bases and J lost 4, with 22 bases in between. The CDR3 has 17 residues. In germline, CDR1 is MNHNS, CDR2 SASEGT. The CDR3 region has the DNA TGTGCCAGCAGTGCCCAGCTCCAGACAGTAACCCTCTATGGCTACACCTTC. This sequence encodes CASSAQLQTVTLYGYTF.

The rearrangement uses TRBV9 and TRBJ1-2; D unclear. Germline values: CDR1 SGDLS, CDR2 YYNGEE. V was trimmed by 0 bases and J by 6 bases, leaving 15 bases between them. The CDR3 covers 15 residues. The chain's CDR3 is CASSVEPAGRDGYTF. The CDR3 nucleotides read TGTGCCAGCAGCGTAGAACCGGCCGGGAGGGATGGCTACACCTTC.

This clone has more than one count but fewer than ten. The chain links TRBV6-5 to TRBJ2-7, with TRBD2 identical over 11 bases. The CDR3 runs 13 residues. Germline trimming cut 6 bases from V and 6 bases from J; bases unmatched to any gene: 4. In germline, CDR1 is MNHEY, CDR2 SVGAGI. The CDR3 DNA reads TGTGCCAGCAGGGGACTAGCGGTCCGCGAGCAGTACTTC. Translated, it gives CASRGLAVREQYF.

The chain employs TRBV7-9 and TRBJ2-3; maybe TRBD1 (5 bases). The V end lost 6 bases, the J end lost 2 bases, and 21 bases lay between the germline ends. Germline loops: CDR1 SEHNR, CDR2 FQNEAQ (reference sequence). The CDR3 is 17 amino acids. CDR3 sequence: CASRLPDRPLHTDTQYF. The CDR3 coding sequence is TGTGCCAGCAGGTTACCCGACAGACCCCTACACACAGATACGCAGTATTTT.

This rearrangement joins TRBV7-8 to TRBJ1-5; unclear D gene. This CDR3 region has 15 residues. Trimming cost V 5 bases and J 1 base, with 12 bases left between them. In germline, CDR1 is SGHVS, CDR2 FQNEAQ. DNA for the CDR3: TGTGCCAGCAGCCTGATCGACGGGAGCAATCAGCCCCAGCATTTT. This sequence encodes CASSLIDGSNQPQHF.

This chain links TRBV6-1 with TRBJ2-3; D possibly corresponds to TRBD1 (6 bases). The germline V and J ends were trimmed by 5 bases and 0 bases, with 9 bases remaining between them. Per the germline V gene, CDR1 is MNHNS and CDR2 is SASEGT. The CDR3 contains 14 residues. For the CDR3, the DNA is TGTGCCAGCAGTACAGGGCCTAGCACAGATACGCAGTATTTT. It encodes CASSTGPSTDTQYF.

This clone has just one count. This chain joins TRBV9 and TRBJ1-1; D not resolved. The CDR3 consists of 16 residues. Trimming took off 4 bases at V and 2 bases at J, with 18 bases between the two ends. Per germline, CDR1 SGDLS and CDR2 YYNGEE. The CDR3: CASSPSYPAGNTEAFF. The CDR3 DNA is TGTGCCAGCAGCCCATCATACCCGGCGGGAAACACTGAAGCTTTCTTT.